In this sample, the clone carrying this TCR beta chain turned up once. The antigen remains unidentified. This sample was included in a study of OX40 agonist ivuxolimab in advanced cancers. At the level of the study: Dose-escalation patients suffered from hepatocellular carcinoma, melanoma, renal cell or head and neck cancer.

Whole-study results and caveats: CD4+ and CD8+ T cells in blood underwent clonal expansion by week 6 at 0.1 to 3.0 mg/kg. Low normalized clonal expansion also occurred in some nonresponding patients.

The CDR3 loop spans 16 amino acids. The ends lost 3 bases at V and 0 bases at J; junction bases unmatched: 6. CDR1 is MGHDK and CDR2 is SYGVNS in the germline V gene. Assay used: immunoSEQ multiplex PCR; TCRdb lists only in-frame clones, some missing. The sample holds around 150,000 clones, 90% to 95% seen once. The sequences come from CD4+ or CD8+ T cells sorted from blood, collected in a trial of the OX40 agonist ivuxolimab. The chain is built from TRBV25-1 and TRBJ1-1, with 8 positions matching TRBD1. The clonotype originates from an adult with an advanced solid tumor such as melanoma, head and neck, liver or kidney cancer. Here the CDR3 DNA reads TGTGCCAGCAGTGAGGGGACAGGCCTCATGAACACTGAAGCTTTCTTT. It is translated as CASSEGTGLMNTEAFF. The full variable domain, with the rest looked up from reference TRBV25-1 and TRBJ1-1, is EADIYQTPRYLVIGTGKKITLECSQTMGHDKMYWYQQDPGMELHLIHYSYGVNSTEKGDLSSESTVSRIRTEHFPLTLESARPSHTSQYLCASSEGTGLMNTEAFFGQGTRLTVV.